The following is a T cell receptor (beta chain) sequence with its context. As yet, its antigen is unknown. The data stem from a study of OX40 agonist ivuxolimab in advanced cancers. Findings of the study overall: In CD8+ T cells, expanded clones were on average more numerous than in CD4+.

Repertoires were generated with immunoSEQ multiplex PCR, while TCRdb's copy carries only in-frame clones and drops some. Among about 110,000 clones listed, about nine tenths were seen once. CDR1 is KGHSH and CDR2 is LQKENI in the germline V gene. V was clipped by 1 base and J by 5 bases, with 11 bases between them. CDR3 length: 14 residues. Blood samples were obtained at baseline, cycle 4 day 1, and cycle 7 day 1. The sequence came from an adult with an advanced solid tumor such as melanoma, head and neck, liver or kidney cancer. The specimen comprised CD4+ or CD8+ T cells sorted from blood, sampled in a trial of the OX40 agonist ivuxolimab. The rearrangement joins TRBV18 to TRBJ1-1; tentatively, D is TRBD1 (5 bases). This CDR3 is CASSPRGEVTEAFF. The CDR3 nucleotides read TGTGCCAGCTCACCACGAGGGGAGGTAACTGAAGCTTTCTTT.